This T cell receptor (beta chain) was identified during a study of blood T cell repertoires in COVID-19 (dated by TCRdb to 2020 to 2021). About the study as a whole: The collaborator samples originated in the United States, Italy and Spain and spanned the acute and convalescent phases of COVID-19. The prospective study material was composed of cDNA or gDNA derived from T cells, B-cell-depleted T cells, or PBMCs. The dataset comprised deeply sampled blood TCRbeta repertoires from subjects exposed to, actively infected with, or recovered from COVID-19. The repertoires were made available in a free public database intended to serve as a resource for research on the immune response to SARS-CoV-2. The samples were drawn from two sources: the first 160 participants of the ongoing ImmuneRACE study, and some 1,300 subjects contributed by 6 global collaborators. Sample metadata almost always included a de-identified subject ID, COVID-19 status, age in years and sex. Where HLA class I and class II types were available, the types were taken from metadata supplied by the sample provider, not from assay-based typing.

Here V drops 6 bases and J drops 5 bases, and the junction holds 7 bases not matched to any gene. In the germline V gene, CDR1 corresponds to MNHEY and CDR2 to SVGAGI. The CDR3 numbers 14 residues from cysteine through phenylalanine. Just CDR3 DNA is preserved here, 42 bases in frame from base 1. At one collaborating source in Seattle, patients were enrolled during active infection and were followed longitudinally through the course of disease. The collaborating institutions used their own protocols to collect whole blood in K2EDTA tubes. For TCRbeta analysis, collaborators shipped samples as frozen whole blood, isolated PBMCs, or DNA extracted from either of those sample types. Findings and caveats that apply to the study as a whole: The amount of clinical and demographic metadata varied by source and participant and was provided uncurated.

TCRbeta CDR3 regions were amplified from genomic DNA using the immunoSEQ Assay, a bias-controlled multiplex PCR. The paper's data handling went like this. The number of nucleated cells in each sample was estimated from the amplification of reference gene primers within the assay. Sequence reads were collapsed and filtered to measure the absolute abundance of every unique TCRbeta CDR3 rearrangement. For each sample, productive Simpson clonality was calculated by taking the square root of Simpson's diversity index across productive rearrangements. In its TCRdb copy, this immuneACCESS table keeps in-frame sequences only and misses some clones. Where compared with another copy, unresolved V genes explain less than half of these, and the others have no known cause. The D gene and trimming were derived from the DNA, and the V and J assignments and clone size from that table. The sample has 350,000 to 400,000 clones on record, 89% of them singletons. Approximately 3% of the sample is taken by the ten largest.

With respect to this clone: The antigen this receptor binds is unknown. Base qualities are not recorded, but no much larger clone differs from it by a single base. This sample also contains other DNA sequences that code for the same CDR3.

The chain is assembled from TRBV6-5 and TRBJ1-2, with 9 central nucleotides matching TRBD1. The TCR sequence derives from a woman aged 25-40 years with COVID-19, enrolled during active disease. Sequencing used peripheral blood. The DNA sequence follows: TGTGCCAGCAGGTCCGGGACAGGGTTATATGGCTACACCTTC. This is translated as CASRSGTGLYGYTF.